This TCR beta chain emerged from a study of sequential checkpoint blockade in melanoma. Across the study: Randomization was 1:1 between first-line nivolumab→ipilimumab and ipilimumab→nivolumab. Each arm's sequence ended with maintenance nivolumab.

Here immunoSEQ multiplex PCR was the method, and the copy in TCRdb shows in-frame clones only, minus some. The repertoire has 20,000 or so clones, 73% of them found once; the top ten carry just over 20%. The sample holds a few counts of this clone. Within the sample, other DNA sequences also encode this same CDR3. The treatment: randomized to nivolumab then ipilimumab (arm A) or the reverse (arm B). No patient had prior DNA-damaging chemotherapy. Sorted cells were live CD3+CD8+, lacking CD19 and CD56, from PBMCs. The V and J ends lost 0 bases and 1 base, in that order; junction bases with no gene match: 4. Germline values: CDR1 SGHDT, CDR2 YYEEEE. The CDR3 runs to 16 residues.

The chain joins TRBV5-6 to TRBJ2-3, with 8 bases aligning to TRBD1. The input for sequencing was CD8+ T cells sorted from blood (inferred from file names), taken from a patient given nivolumab and ipilimumab in sequence. The TCR sequence derives from a human donor with melanoma. The CDR3 reads CASSLGTGLRTDTQYF. CDR3 bases: TGTGCCAGCAGCTTGGGGACAGGGCTCCGCACAGATACGCAGTATTTT.